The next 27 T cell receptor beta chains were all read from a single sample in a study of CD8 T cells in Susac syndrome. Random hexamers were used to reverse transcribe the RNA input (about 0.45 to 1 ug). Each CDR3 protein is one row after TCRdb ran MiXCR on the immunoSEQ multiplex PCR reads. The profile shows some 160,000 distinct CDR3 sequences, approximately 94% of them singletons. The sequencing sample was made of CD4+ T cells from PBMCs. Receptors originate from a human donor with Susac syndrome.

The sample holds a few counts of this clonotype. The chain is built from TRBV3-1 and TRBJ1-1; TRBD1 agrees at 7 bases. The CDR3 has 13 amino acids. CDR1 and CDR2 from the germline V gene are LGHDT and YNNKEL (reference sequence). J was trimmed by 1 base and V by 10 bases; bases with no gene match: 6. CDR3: CATNRGENTEAFF. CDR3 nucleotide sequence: TGTGCCACCAACAGGGGAGAGAACACTGAAGCTTTCTTT.

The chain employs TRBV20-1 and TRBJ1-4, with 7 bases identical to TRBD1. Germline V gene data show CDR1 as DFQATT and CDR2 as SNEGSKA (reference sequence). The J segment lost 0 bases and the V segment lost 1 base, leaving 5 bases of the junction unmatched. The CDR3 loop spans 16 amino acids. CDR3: CSARGRQGATNEKLFF. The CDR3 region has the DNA TGCAGTGCTAGAGGTAGACAGGGAGCAACTAATGAAAAACTGTTTTTT.

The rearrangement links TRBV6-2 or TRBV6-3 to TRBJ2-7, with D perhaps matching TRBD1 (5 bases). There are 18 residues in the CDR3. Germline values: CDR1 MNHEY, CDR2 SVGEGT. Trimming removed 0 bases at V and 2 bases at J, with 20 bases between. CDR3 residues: CASSYSVLTGITTYEQYF. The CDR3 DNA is TGTGCCAGCAGTTACTCGGTGTTAACAGGAATCACAACCTACGAGCAGTACTTC.

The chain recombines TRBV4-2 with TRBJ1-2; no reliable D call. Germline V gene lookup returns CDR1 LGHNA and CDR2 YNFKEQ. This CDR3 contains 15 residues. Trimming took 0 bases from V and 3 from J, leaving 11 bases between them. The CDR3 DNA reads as TGTGCCAGCAGCCAAGATCTAGGAGGTTACTATGGCTACACCTTC. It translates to CASSQDLGGYYGYTF.

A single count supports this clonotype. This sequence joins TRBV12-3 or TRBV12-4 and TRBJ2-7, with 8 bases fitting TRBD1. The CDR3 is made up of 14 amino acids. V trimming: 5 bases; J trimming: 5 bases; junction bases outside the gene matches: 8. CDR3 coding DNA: TGTGCCAGCAGTACCGGGACAGGCTTCCACGAGCAGTACTTC. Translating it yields CASSTGTGFHEQYF.

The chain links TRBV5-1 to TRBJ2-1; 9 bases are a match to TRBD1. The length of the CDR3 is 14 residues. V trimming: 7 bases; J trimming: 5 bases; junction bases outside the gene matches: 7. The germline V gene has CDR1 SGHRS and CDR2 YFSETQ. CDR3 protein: CASRAGTGNNEQFF. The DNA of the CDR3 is TGCGCCAGCCGCGCCGGGACAGGGAACAATGAGCAGTTCTTC.

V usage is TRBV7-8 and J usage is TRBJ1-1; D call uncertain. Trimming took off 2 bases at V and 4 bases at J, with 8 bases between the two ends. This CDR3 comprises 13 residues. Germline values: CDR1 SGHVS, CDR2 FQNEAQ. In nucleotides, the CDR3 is TGTGCCAGCAGCTTAAAGGGTGGCACTGAAGCTTTCTTT. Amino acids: CASSLKGGTEAFF.

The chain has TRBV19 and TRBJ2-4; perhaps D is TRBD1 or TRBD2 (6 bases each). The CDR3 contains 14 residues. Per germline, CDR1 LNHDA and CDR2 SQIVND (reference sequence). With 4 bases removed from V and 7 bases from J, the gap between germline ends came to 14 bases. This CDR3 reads CASSKQGGGNIQYF. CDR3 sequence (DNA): TGTGCCAGTAGTAAACAGGGAGGAGGGAACATTCAGTACTTC.

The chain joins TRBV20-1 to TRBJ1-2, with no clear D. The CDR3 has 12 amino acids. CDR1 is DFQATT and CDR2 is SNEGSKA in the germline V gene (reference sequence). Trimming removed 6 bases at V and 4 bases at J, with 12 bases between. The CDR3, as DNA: TGCAGTGCCCGTCCGGAGGCCTATGGCTACACCTTC. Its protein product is CSARPEAYGYTF.

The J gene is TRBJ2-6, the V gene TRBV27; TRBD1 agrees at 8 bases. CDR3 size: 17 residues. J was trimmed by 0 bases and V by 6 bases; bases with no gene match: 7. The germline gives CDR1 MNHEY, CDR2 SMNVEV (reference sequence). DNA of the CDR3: TGTGCCAGCAGGCCGGACAGGGTCTACTCTGGGGCCAACGTCCTGACTTTC. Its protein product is CASRPDRVYSGANVLTF.

The CDR3 loop is CASSAGQGSQPQHF. CDR3 DNA sequence: TGTGCCAGCAGCGCGGGACAGGGGAGTCAGCCCCAGCATTTT. The chain uses TRBV9 and TRBJ1-5; 10 bases map to TRBD1. The junction had 3 bases not matched to a gene; V was cut back by 3 bases and J by 6 bases. CDR1 and CDR2 (germline): SGDLS, YYNGEE. The CDR3 has 14 amino acids.

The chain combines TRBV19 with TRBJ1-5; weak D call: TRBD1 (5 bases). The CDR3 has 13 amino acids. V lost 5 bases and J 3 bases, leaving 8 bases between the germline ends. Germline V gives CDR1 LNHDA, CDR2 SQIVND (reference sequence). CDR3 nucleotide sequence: TGTGCCAGTAGTGACAGATTCAATCAGCCCCAGCATTTT. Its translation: CASSDRFNQPQHF.

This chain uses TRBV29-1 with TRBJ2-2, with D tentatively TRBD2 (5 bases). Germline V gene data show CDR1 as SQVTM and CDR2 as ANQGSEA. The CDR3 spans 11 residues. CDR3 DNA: TGCAGTGCAAAACTAGCCGGGGAGCTGTTTTTT. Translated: CSAKLAGELFF.

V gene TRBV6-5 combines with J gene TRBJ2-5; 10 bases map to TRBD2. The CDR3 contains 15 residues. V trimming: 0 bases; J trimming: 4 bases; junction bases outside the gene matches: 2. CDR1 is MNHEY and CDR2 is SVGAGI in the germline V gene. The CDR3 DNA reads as TGTGCCAGCAGTTACTCTAGCGGGGGGCGAGAGACCCAGTACTTC. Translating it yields CASSYSSGGRETQYF.

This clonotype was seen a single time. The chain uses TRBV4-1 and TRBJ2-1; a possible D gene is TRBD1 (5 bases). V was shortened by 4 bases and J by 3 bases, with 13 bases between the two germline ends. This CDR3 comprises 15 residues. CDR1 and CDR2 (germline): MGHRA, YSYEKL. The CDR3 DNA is TGCGCCAGCAGCCTCGGCAGGGTCTACTACAATGAGCAGTTCTTC. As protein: CASSLGRVYYNEQFF.

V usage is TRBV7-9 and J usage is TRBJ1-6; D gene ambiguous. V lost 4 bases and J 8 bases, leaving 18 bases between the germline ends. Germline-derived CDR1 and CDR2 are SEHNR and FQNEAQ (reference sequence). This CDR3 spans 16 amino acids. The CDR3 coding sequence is TGTGCCAGCAGCTCCTCCCAAGTGGCGGGCGATTCACCCCTCCACTTT. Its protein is CASSSSQVAGDSPLHF.

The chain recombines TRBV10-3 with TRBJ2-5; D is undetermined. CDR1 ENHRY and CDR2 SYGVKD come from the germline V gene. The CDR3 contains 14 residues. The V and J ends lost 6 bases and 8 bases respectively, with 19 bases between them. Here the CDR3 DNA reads TGTGCCATCAGGGGGTCAGATAGCAAGAGAACCCAGTACTTC. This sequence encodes CAIRGSDSKRTQYF.

In DNA, the CDR3 is TGTGCCACCGCGACTGGATCTAGCACAGATACGCAGTATTTT. Its protein is CATATGSSTDTQYF. The chain links TRBV10-3 to TRBJ2-3; no firm D call. Germline CDR1 reads ENHRY; CDR2 reads SYGVKD. The CDR3 is 14 amino acids. The ends were cut back, 10 bases at V and 0 bases at J, with 14 bases in the middle.

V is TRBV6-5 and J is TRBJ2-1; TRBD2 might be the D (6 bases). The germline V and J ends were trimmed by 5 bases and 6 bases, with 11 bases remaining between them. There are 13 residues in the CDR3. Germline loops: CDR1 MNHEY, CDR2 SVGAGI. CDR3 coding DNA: TGTGCCAGCAGTGAAAGGACTACCAATGAGCAGTTCTTC. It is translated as CASSERTTNEQFF.

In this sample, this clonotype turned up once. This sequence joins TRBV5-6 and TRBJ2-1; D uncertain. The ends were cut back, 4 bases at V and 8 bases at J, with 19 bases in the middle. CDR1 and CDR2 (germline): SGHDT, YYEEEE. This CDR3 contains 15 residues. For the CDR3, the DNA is TGTGCCAGCAGCCCGCGAGTAGGTCGTAGTGATGAGCAGTTCTTC. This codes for CASSPRVGRSDEQFF.

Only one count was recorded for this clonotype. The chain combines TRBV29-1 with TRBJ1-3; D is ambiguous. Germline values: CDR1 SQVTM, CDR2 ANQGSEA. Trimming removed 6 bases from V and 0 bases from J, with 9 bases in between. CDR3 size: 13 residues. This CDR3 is CSVSYDSGNTIYF. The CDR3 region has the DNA TGCAGCGTCTCCTATGACTCTGGAAACACCATATATTTT.

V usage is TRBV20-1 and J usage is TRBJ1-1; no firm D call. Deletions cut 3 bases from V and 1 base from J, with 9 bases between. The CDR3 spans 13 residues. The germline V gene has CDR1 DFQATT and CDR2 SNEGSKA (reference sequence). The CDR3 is CSASRGGNTEAFF. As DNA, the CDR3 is TGCAGTGCTAGTCGCGGTGGGAACACTGAAGCTTTCTTT.

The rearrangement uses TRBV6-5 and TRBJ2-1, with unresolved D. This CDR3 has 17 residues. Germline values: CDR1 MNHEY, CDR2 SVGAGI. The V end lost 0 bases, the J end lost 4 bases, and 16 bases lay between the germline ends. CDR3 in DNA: TGTGCCAGCAGTTACTCCCGCCGCGCTCTGGCGTACAATGAGCAGTTCTTC. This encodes CASSYSRRALAYNEQFF.

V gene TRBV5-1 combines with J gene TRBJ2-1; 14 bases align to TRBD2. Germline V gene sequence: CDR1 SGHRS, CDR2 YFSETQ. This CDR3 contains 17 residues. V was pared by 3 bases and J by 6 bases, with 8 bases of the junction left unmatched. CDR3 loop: CASSSTSGGAVVNEQFF. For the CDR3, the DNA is TGCGCCAGCAGCTCGACTAGCGGGGGGGCAGTCGTCAATGAGCAGTTCTTC.

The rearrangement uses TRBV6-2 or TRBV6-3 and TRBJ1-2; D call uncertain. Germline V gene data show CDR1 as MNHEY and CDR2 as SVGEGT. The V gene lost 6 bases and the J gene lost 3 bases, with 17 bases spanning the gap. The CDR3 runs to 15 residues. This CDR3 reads CASRLFGDLHYGYTF. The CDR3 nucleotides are TGTGCCAGCAGACTCTTTGGCGATCTACACTATGGCTACACCTTC.

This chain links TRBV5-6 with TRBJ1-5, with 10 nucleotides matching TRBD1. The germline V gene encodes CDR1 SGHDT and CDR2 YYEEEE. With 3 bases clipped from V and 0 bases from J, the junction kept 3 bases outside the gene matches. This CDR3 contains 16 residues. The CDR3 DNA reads TGTGCCAGCAGCTCCCGGACAGGGGGTAGCAATCAGCCCCAGCATTTT. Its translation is CASSSRTGGSNQPQHF.

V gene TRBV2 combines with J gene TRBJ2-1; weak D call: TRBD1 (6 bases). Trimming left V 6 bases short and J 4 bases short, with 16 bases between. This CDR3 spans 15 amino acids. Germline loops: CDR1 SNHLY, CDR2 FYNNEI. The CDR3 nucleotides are TGTGCCAGCAGGCAAGGGGGTTCCCTTTACAATGAGCAGTTCTTC. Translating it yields CASRQGGSLYNEQFF.